A selection of T cell receptor beta chains follows, all from one sample in a study of T-cell reconstitution after alpha-beta-depleted transplantation in children. TCRdb reanalysed the PCR reads using MiXCR and keeps one entry per CDR3 protein. Found here are some 300,000 distinct CDR3 sequences, roughly a tenth of them singletons; the top ten hold less than 8%. This material consisted of PBMCs, taken before TCRalphabeta/CD19-depleted stem cell transplant. These receptors all stem from a boy younger than two with acute myeloid leukemia, due to receive a stem cell transplant. CDR3s include the opening cysteine and the closing phenylalanine or tryptophan. The D gene is left open where the match is weak. Size is stated for part of the rows, as once, few or many counts, or as a class when the clone is expanded.

>TRBV3-1|TRBJ2-3|many|NA
CASSHRRTDTQYF
TGTGCCAGCAGCCATCGCCGCACAGATACGCAGTATTTT
>TRBV5-1|TRBJ1-1|many|NA
CASSLVPGNTEAFF
TGCGCCAGCAGCTTGGTCCCAGGGAACACTGAAGCTTTCTTT
>TRBV5-1|TRBJ2-7|many|NA
CASSTGTPLLEQYF
TGCGCCAGCAGCACCGGGACCCCCCTGCTCGAGCAGTACTTC
>TRBV5-1|TRBJ1-4|few|NA
CASSLATGDPNEKLFF
TGCGCCAGCAGCTTGGCCACAGGTGATCCTAATGAAAAACTGTTTTTT
>TRBV14|TRBJ2-1|NA|NA
CASSQNRRNEQFF
TGTGCCAGCAGCCAAAACAGACGCAATGAGCAGTTCTTC
>TRBV4-3|TRBJ1-1|many|TRBD1
CASSQDLAGGDEAFF
TGCGCCAGCAGCCAAGATTTGGCAGGGGGGGATGAAGCTTTCTTT
>TRBV5-6|TRBJ2-7|NA|TRBD1
CASSPGTGSYYEQYF
TGTGCCAGCAGCCCCGGGACAGGGTCCTACTACGAGCAGTACTTC
>TRBV19|TRBJ2-1|NA|NA
CAAGQPYNEQFF
TGTGCCGCGGGACAGCCCTACAATGAGCAGTTCTTC
>TRBV20-1|TRBJ1-1|many|NA
CSAYILGTEAFF
TGCAGTGCTTACATTCTGGGCACTGAAGCTTTCTTT
>TRBV7-9|TRBJ1-5|many|NA
CASSLADQPQHF
TGTGCCAGCAGCTTAGCTGATCAGCCCCAGCATTTT
>TRBV7-9|TRBJ2-2|many|TRBD2
CASSSRGLLFF
TGTGCCAGCAGCTCGCGGGGGTTACTGTTTTTT
>TRBV7-3|TRBJ2-3|many|NA
CASSLTPRRGTDTQYF
TGTGCCAGCAGCTTAACACCCAGGCGCGGCACAGATACGCAGTATTTT
>TRBV6-5|TRBJ2-3|many|NA
CASSLLGGALRTDTQYF
TGTGCCAGCAGCCTACTCGGCGGGGCGCTTAGGACAGATACGCAGTATTTT